Given below is one TCR beta chain in context. V lost 0 bases to trimming and J lost 5 bases; unmatched junction nucleotides: 6. The CDR3 loop spans 16 amino acids. The entry originates in a study of blood T cell repertoires in COVID-19. Turning to the study itself: From the United States, Italy and Spain came samples of acute and convalescent COVID-19. Sources were T cells, B-cell-depleted T cells, or PBMCs; the material itself was cDNA or gDNA.

As processed by the authors: Amplifying reference gene primers gave estimates of nucleated cell counts. The repertoire was sequenced with immunoSEQ multiplex PCR; TCRdb's copy has only in-frame clones and lacks some. D and trimming come from the DNA, and the V and J calls and clone size come from that table. The table shows about 70,000 clones, with roughly 91% occurring only once. The sequencing input was peripheral blood. This TCR was recovered from a woman younger than 30 with acute or convalescent COVID-19. The rearrangement links TRBV23-1 to TRBJ2-3; 9 bases map to TRBD2. TRBV23-1 is flagged as an ORF with uncertain function. Here the CDR3 DNA reads TGCGCCAGCAGTCAATCAGGCGGGGGGGCTTTAGATACGCAGTATTTT. Protein product: CASSQSGGGALDTQYF.